Following are 13 T cell receptor beta chains from one sample sequenced in a study of blood T cell repertoires in COVID-19 (dated by TCRdb to 2018 to 2020). The library was prepared using the immunoSEQ multiplex PCR assay. This is the immuneACCESS table as TCRdb keeps it, with only in-frame sequences that have V and J called. A part of the clones is gone; compared with another copy, unresolved V genes explain less than half, and the rest is unexplained. The sample yields some 220,000 clones; less than 90% were counted once. The ten largest clones capture roughly 3.3% of the sample. The sample comprised PBMCs or T cells enriched from blood (not recorded which). The origin of the receptors is a woman in her forties or fifties in a cohort exposed to, infected with or recovered from COVID-19 (not recorded which).

The rearrangement uses TRBV6-6 and TRBJ2-2; possibly TRBD1 for D (5 bases). The CDR3 spans 16 residues. The germline V and J ends were trimmed by 5 bases and 5 bases, with 18 bases remaining between them. From germline, CDR1 is MNHNY and CDR2 SVGAGI (reference sequence). As DNA, the CDR3 is TGTGCCAGCAGTCCCCGTCGGCAGGGAATTACCGGGGAGCTGTTTTTT. Protein: CASSPRRQGITGELFF.

This chain links TRBV19 with TRBJ2-7; TRBD2 might be the D (6 bases). The CDR3 length is 13 residues. Germline assignment: CDR1 LNHDA and CDR2 SQIVND (reference sequence). With 8 bases removed from V and 0 bases from J, the gap between germline ends came to 11 bases. CDR3 sequence (DNA): TGTGCCAGTCGACCCGGGGGCTCCTACGAGCAGTACTTC. It translates to CASRPGGSYEQYF.

Points on this clone: Other nucleotide sequences in the sample specify the same CDR3. The rearrangement links TRBV5-4 to TRBJ2-3; D not certain. The CDR3 extends over 11 amino acids. The V end lost 3 bases, the J end lost 6 bases, and 5 bases lay between the germline ends. CDR1 is SGHNT and CDR2 is YYREEE in the germline V gene (reference sequence). The CDR3 DNA reads as TGTGCCAGCAGCTCTTCGGATACGCAGTATTTT. Translated: CASSSSDTQYF.

V and J are TRBV9 and TRBJ1-1; D is perhaps TRBD1 (5 bases). Germline V gene sequence: CDR1 SGDLS, CDR2 YYNGEE. The CDR3 loop spans 14 amino acids. V was shortened by 0 bases and J by 1 base, with 7 bases between the two germline ends. The CDR3 sequence is CASSVGQRNTEAFF. In DNA, the CDR3 is TGTGCCAGCAGCGTAGGACAGCGGAACACTGAAGCTTTCTTT.

CDR3 protein: CASSPDTGSSGNTIYF. In nucleotides, the CDR3 is TGCGCCAGCAGCCCCGACACGGGAAGCTCTGGAAACACCATATATTTT. The chain combines TRBV4-3 with TRBJ1-3; unclear D gene. V was clipped by 4 bases and J by 0 bases, with 13 bases between them. Germline V gene lookup returns CDR1 LGHNA and CDR2 YSLEER. The CDR3 runs 16 residues.

The chain recombines TRBV29-1 with TRBJ2-7; a possible D gene is TRBD2 (5 bases). Trimming took 3 bases from V and 2 from J, leaving 17 bases between them. Germline CDR1 SQVTM, CDR2 ANQGSEA. CDR3 length: 15 residues. CDR3 DNA sequence: TGCAGCGTTGAGTTTCTCGGGGATTCGACCTACGAGCAGTACTTC. Encoded protein: CSVEFLGDSTYEQYF.

The DNA of the CDR3 is TGTGCCAGCAGCCCACCGGAGCGGGGCCCAGATACGCAGTATTTT. This encodes CASSPPERGPDTQYF. This chain connects TRBV13 to TRBJ2-3, with 7 nucleotides matching TRBD2. Trimming took 5 bases from V and 4 from J; bases not matched to a gene: 9. This CDR3 comprises 15 residues. Looked up from germline, CDR1 is PRHDT and CDR2 is FYEKMQ (reference sequence). The full variable domain, in which reference TRBV13 and TRBJ2-3 provide the parts outside the CDR3, is AAGVIQSPRHLIKEKRETATLKCYPIPRHDTVYWYQQGPGQDPQFLISFYEKMQSDKGSIPDRFSAQQFSDYHSELNMSSLELGDSALYFCASSPPERGPDTQYFGPGTRLTVL.

CDR3 nucleotide sequence: TGCAGCGTTGTCAGGACAGAAACCTACGAGCAGTACTTC. This sequence encodes CSVVRTETYEQYF. V gene TRBV29-1 combines with J gene TRBJ2-7; D perhaps matches TRBD1 (6 bases). Deletions cut 4 bases from V and 2 bases from J, with 12 bases between. Germline V gene lookup returns CDR1 SQVTM and CDR2 ANQGSEA. This CDR3 comprises 13 residues.

This clone was observed a single time. This likely came from a read error, as a far larger clone is one base away. Other DNA sequences in the same sample also yield this CDR3. The chain employs TRBV7-9 and TRBJ1-1, with D unclear. CDR1 and CDR2 (germline): SEHNR, FQNEAQ (reference sequence). Trimming removed 5 bases from V and 1 base from J, with 5 bases in between. The CDR3 runs 12 residues. The CDR3 DNA reads as TGTGCCAGCAGCGCAGGGAACACTGAAGCTTTCTTT. Amino acid sequence: CASSAGNTEAFF.

CDR3 loop: CASSSWSDGRETQYF. Here the CDR3 DNA reads TGTGCCAGCAGCTCCTGGTCGGATGGGCGAGAGACCCAGTACTTC. V usage is TRBV7-9 and J usage is TRBJ2-5, with D hard to call. The V end lost 4 bases, the J end lost 4 bases, and 16 bases lay between the germline ends. CDR1 SEHNR and CDR2 FQNEAQ come from the germline V gene (reference sequence). This CDR3 has 15 residues.

This chain uses TRBV28 with TRBJ2-3; 7 bases line up with TRBD1. The trim removed 6 bases at V and 5 bases at J, leaving 8 bases unmatched. From germline, CDR1 is MDHEN and CDR2 SYDVKM. The CDR3 runs to 14 residues. The CDR3 DNA reads TGTGCCAGCAGATATACAGGGGTTGGAGATACGCAGTATTTT. Translating it yields CASRYTGVGDTQYF.

The chain links TRBV11-3 to TRBJ1-3, with D perhaps matching TRBD1 (6 bases). CDR1 and CDR2 from the germline V gene are SGHNT and YENEEA. The CDR3 totals 15 residues. V lost 4 bases and J 0 bases, leaving 10 bases between the germline ends. The CDR3, as DNA: TGTGCCAGCAGCTCCGGGACAAACTCTGGAAACACCATATATTTT. Protein sequence: CASSSGTNSGNTIYF. The full variable domain, rest sourced from reference TRBV11-3 and TRBJ1-3, is EAGVVQSPRYKIIEKKQPVAFWCNPISGHNTLYWYLQNLGQGPELLIRYENEEAVDDSQLPKDRFSAERLKGVDSTLKIQPAELGDSAVYLCASSSGTNSGNTIYFGEGSWLTVV.

The chain carries TRBV10-2 and TRBJ2-7; 9 nucleotides agree with TRBD1. Germline CDR1 reads WSHSY; CDR2 reads SAAADI. The CDR3 has 15 residues. V lost 6 bases to trimming and J lost 3 bases; unmatched junction nucleotides: 9. CDR3 nucleotide sequence: TGCGCCAGCAGGGATACCGGGACAGGGCTCTACGAGCAGTACTTC. This sequence encodes CASRDTGTGLYEQYF.